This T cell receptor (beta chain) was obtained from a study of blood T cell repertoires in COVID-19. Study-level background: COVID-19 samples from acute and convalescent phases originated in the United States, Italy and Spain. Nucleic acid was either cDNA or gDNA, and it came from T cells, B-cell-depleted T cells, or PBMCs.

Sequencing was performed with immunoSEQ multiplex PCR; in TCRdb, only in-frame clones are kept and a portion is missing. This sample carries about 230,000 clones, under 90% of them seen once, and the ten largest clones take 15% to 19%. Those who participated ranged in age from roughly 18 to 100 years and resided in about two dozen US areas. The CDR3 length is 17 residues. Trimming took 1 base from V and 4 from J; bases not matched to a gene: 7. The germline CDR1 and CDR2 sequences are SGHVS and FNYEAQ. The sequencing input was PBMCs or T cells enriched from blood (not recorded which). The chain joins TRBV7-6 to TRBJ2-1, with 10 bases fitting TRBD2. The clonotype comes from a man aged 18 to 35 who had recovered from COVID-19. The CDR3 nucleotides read TGTGCCAGCAGCTTAGAGGTGATAGCGGGGGGTTACAATGAGCAGTTCTTC. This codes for CASSLEVIAGGYNEQFF.